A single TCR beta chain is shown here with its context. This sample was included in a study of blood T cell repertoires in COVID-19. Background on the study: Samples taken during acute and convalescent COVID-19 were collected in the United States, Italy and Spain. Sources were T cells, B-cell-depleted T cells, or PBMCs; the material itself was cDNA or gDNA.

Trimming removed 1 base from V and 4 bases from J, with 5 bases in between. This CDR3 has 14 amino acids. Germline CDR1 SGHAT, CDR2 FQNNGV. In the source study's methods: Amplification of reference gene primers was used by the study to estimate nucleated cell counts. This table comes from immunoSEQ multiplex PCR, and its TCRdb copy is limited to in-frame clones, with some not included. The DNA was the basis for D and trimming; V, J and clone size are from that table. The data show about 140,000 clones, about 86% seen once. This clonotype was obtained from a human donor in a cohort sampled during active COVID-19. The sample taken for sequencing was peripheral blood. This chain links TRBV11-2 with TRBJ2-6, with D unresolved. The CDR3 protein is CASSLGAGANVLTF. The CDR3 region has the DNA TGTGCCAGCAGCTTAGGGGCCGGGGCCAACGTCCTGACTTTC.